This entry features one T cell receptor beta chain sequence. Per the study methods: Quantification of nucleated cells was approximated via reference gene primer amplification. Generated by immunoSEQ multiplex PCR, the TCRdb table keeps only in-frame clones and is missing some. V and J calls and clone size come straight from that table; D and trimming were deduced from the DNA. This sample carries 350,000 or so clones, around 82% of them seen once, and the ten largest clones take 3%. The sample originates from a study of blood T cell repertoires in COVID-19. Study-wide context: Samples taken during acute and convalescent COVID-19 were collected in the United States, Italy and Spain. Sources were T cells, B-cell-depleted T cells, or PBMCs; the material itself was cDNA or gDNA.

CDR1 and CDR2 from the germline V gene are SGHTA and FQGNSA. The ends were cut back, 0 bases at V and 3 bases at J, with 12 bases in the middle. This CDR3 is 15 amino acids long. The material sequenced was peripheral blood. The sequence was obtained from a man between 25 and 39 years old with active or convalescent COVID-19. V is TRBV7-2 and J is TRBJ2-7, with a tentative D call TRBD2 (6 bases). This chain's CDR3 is CASSLAAGGHYEQYF. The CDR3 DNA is TGTGCCAGCAGCTTAGCGGCCGGAGGGCACTACGAGCAGTACTTC.